Sequencing of this T cell receptor beta chain was carried out in a study of Ad26.COV2.S vaccination and SARS-CoV-2 variants. Study information: Intramuscular Ad26.COV2.S doses were given once or twice, 56 days apart. Overall study findings and caveats: Once vaccination had occurred, spike-specific CD8+ and CD4+ T cell responses reportedly showed substantial breadth. Similar non-spike TCR breadth was seen in vaccine and placebo recipients.

The repertoire was sequenced with immunoSEQ multiplex PCR; TCRdb's copy has only in-frame clones and lacks some. The sample has a few hundred thousand clones, 83% seen once. Worth noting for this clone: The target antigen is unknown.

V was shortened by 5 bases and J by 9 bases, with 26 bases between the two germline ends. The CDR3 spans 16 residues. Germline CDR1 reads SEHNR; CDR2 reads FQNEAQ (reference sequence). Treatment defined: approximately 18 received Ad26.COV2.S at low or high dose, single or two shots; about 5 received placebo; per-sample allocation not given. After the first vaccine or placebo injection, samples were drawn on day 63. This vaccine is an Ad26 vector that expresses the Wuhan-strain SARS-CoV-2 spike. V usage is TRBV7-9 and J usage is TRBJ2-7; TRBD2 might be the D (6 bases). This receptor was obtained from a person between 18 and 59 years old who received the Ad26.COV2.S COVID-19 vaccine or a placebo. Sequencing was performed on peripheral blood, taken in a trial of Ad26.COV2.S vaccine versus placebo. CDR3 bases: TGTGCCAGCAGCAACCAAAGGACTAACCGGGAGAGAGGGCAGTACTTC. Its translation is CASSNQRTNRERGQYF.